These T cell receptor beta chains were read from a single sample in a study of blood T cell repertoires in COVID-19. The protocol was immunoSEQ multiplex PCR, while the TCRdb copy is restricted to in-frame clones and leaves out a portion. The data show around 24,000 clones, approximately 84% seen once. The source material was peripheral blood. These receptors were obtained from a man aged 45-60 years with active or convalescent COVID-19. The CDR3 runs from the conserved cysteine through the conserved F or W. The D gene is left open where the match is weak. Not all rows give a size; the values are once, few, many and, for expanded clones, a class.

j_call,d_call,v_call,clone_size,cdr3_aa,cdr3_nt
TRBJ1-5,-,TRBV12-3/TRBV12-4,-,CASSPGRGQPQHF,TGTGCCAGCAGTCCAGGGCGAGGACAGCCCCAGCATTTT
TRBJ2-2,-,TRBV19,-,CASSIAPGSGELFF,TGTGCCAGTAGTATAGCCCCGGGAAGCGGGGAGCTGTTTTTT
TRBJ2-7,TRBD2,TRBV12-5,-,CASRMSGIHEQYF,TGTGCTAGTAGAATGAGCGGGATTCACGAGCAGTACTTC
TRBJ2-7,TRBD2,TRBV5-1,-,CASSPPSTSDFYEQYF,TGCGCCAGCAGCCCCCCGTCGACTAGCGATTTCTACGAGCAGTACTTC
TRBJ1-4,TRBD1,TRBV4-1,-,CASRDRVSKTNEKLFF,TGCGCCAGCCGGGACAGGGTATCCAAAACTAATGAAAAACTGTTTTTT
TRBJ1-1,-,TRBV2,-,CASRLSTEAFF,TGTGCCAGCAGATTGAGCACTGAAGCTTTCTTT
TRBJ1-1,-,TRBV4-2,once,CASSQKTDYTEAFF,TGTGCCAGCAGCCAAAAGACAGATTACACTGAAGCTTTCTTT
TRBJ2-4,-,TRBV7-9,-,CASSSLNARGMDKNIQYF,TGTGCCAGCAGCTCCTTAAACGCCCGGGGAATGGACAAAAACATTCAGTACTTC
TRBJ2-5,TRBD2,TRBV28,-,CASSRAGGPEETQYF,TGTGCCAGCTCTAGAGCGGGAGGGCCGGAAGAGACCCAGTACTTC
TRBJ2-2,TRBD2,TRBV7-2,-,CASSYGLAGQNTGELFF,TGTGCCAGCAGCTACGGACTAGCGGGCCAGAACACCGGGGAGCTGTTTTTT
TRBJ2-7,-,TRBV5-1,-,CASSSGVEQYF,TGCGCCAGCAGCTCCGGGGTCGAGCAGTACTTC
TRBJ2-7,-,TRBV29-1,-,CSALDALGSYEQYF,TGCAGCGCACTAGACGCGCTAGGCTCCTACGAGCAGTACTTC
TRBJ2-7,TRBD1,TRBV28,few,CASTQTQPFRGHSYEQYF,TGTGCCAGCACCCAAACTCAGCCCTTCAGGGGGCACTCCTACGAGCAGTACTTC
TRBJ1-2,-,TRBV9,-,CASSASGAPAGGYTF,TGTGCCAGCAGCGCGTCAGGGGCCCCAGCTGGTGGCTACACCTTC
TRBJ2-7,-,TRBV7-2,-,CASSSRRGSYEQYF,TGTGCCAGCAGCTCCCGGAGGGGCTCCTACGAGCAGTACTTC
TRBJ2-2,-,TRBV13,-,CASRNQGDSNTGELFF,TGTGCCAGCAGGAATCAGGGGGACTCGAACACCGGGGAGCTGTTTTTT
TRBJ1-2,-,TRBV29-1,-,CSVEHTALRYGYTF,TGCAGCGTTGAGCACACAGCCCTTCGCTATGGCTACACCTTC
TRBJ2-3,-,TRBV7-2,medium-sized,CASSFQRGTDTQYF,TGTGCCAGCAGCTTCCAAAGAGGCACAGATACGCAGTATTTT
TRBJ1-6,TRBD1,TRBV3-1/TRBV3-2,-,CASSQVLRQGATPLHF,TGTGCCAGCAGCCAAGTACTTAGGCAGGGGGCGACACCCCTCCACTTT
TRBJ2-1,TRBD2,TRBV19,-,CASRRVGSGRRIGMNEQFF,TGTGCCAGTAGGCGGGTGGGTAGCGGGAGGCGTATTGGGATGAATGAGCAGTTCTTC
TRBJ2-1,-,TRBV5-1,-,CASSPVLAVNEQFF,TGCGCCAGCAGCCCCGTACTAGCCGTAAATGAGCAGTTCTTC
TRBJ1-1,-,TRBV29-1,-,CSVTGPEAFF,TGCAGCGTTACTGGGCCTGAAGCTTTCTTT
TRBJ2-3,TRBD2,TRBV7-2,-,CASSPSGLTDTQYF,TGTGCCAGCAGCCCTAGCGGGCTCACAGATACGCAGTATTTT
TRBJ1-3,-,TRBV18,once,CAIRQSSGNTIYF,TGTGCCATCAGACAGAGCTCTGGAAACACCATATATTTT
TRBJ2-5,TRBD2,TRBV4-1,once,CASSQASGGGETQYF,TGCGCCAGCAGCCAAGCCAGCGGGGGAGGAGAGACCCAGTACTTC
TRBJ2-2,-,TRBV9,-,CASSVTSGELFF,TGTGCCAGCAGCGTCACTAGCGGGGAGCTGTTTTTT
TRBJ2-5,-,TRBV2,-,CASSESGTSEAGYQETQYF,TGTGCCAGCAGCGAATCAGGTACTAGTGAGGCGGGCTACCAAGAGACCCAGTACTTC
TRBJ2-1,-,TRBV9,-,CASSVGGQLNEQFF,TGTGCCAGCAGCGTAGGCGGCCAACTCAATGAGCAGTTCTTC
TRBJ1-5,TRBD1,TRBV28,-,CASSPRDRGLRKPQHF,TGTGCCAGCAGCCCCCGGGACAGGGGGCTTCGGAAGCCCCAGCATTTT
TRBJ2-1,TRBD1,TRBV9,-,CASSVWDRAGNEQFF,TGTGCCAGCAGCGTATGGGACAGGGCGGGAAATGAGCAGTTCTTC
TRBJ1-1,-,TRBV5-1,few,CASSSEAPEAFF,TGCGCCAGCAGCTCCGAGGCTCCTGAAGCTTTCTTT
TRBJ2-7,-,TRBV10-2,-,CASSEWGVTYEQYF,TGCGCCAGCAGTGAGTGGGGGGTCACCTACGAGCAGTACTTC
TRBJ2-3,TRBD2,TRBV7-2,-,CASSSSGGRTDTQYF,TGTGCCAGCAGCTCTAGCGGGGGGCGCACAGATACGCAGTATTTT
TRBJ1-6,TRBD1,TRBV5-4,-,CASSPWTGTSYNSPLHF,TGTGCCAGCAGCCCCTGGACAGGAACCTCCTATAATTCACCCCTCCACTTT
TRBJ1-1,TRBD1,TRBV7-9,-,CASSLDRSMILNTEAFF,TGTGCCAGCAGCTTGGACAGGTCCATGATACTTAACACTGAAGCTTTCTTT
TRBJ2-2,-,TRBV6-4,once,CASSERETGELFF,TGTGCCAGCAGTGAAAGAGAAACCGGGGAGCTGTTTTTT
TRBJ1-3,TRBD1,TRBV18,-,CASSTTGASGNTIYF,TGTGCCAGCTCTACGACAGGGGCCTCTGGAAACACCATATATTTT
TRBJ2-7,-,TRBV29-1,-,CSVQNYEQYF,TGCAGCGTCCAGAATTACGAGCAGTACTTC
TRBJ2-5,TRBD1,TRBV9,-,CASSARDRDQETQYF,TGTGCCAGCAGCGCACGGGACAGAGACCAAGAGACCCAGTACTTC